This TCR beta chain is from a study of blood T cell repertoires in COVID-19. Across the whole study: Acute-phase and convalescent COVID-19 samples originated in the United States, Italy and Spain. From T cells, B-cell-depleted T cells, or PBMCs came the material, which was cDNA or gDNA.

V trimming: 2 bases; J trimming: 4 bases; junction bases outside the gene matches: 7. Germline V lookup: CDR1 LGHDT, CDR2 YNNKEL (reference sequence). There are 17 residues in the CDR3. Under the authors' procedure: Nucleated cell number was recorded as an estimate derived from reference gene primer amplification. Sequenced by immunoSEQ multiplex PCR; TCRdb stores in-frame clones only, minus some. V and J calls and clone size are as listed in that table; D and trimming were resolved from the DNA. The table records some 160,000 clones, about 84% of them present only once. V gene TRBV3-1 (or the pseudogene TRBV3-2) combines with J gene TRBJ1-5; 11 bases are shared with TRBD1. Sequencing was performed on peripheral blood. This clonotype was sampled from a woman between 45 and 65 years old with acute or convalescent COVID-19. The CDR3 region is CASSQRGQGGKNQPQHF. The CDR3 DNA follows: TGTGCCAGCAGCCAAAGGGGACAGGGGGGGAAAAATCAGCCCCAGCATTTT.